This T cell receptor beta chain is drawn from a study of T cell responses to AZD1222 COVID-19 vaccine. The germline CDR1 and CDR2 sequences are MNHEY and SVGAGI. The CDR3 is 13 amino acids. The V gene lost 6 bases and the J gene lost 7 bases, with 13 bases spanning the gap. TCRdb keeps only in-frame clones here, not all; method: immunoSEQ multiplex PCR. This sample has about 160,000 clones, with around 87% found just once. This receptor was identified in an adult who received the AZD1222 COVID-19 vaccine. The chain employs TRBV6-5 and TRBJ2-1; either TRBD1 or TRBD2 may supply D (5 bases each). Here the sequenced sample was peripheral blood, taken 28 days after the second AZD1222 dose. CDR3 bases: TGTGCCAGCAGCCCCGGGACCAGGAATGAGCAGTTCTTC. Its protein is CASSPGTRNEQFF.